This T cell receptor beta chain was identified in a study of beta chain features in type 1 diabetes. Points from the study as a whole: Among patients with Type 1 diabetes, TCRB CDR3s were moderately but significantly shorter in every one of the four CD4+ subsets. There were fewer insertions and more deletions at the VDJ junctions of type 1 diabetes patients. A closer apparent resemblance between naive, central memory and Treg TCRB repertoires was seen in patients than in healthy donors. For cells with high TCR expression, cDNA sequencing could yield over-representation.

Sequencing targeted expressed TCRB transcripts, as all isolated RNA had been reverse transcribed. Assay used: immunoSEQ multiplex PCR; TCRdb lists only in-frame clones, some missing. The data contain roughly 400,000 clones, roughly 9.8% of them singletons. This clone has only a few counts. Its matching antigen is unknown. The CDR3 has 16 amino acids. The germline V gene has CDR1 LGHNA and CDR2 YSLEER. V trimming: 1 base; J trimming: 4 bases; junction bases outside the gene matches: 8. A CD45RO/CCR7/CD25/CD127/CD95/CD27 panel sorted naive, central memory, regulatory and stem cell-like memory CD4+ cells.

The sequenced sample consisted of central memory CD4+ T cells from blood. The TCR was taken from a man aged 30-40 years with type 1 diabetes. The chain combines TRBV4-3 with TRBJ2-7; TRBD1 aligns across 9 bases. CDR3: CASSQVPGTGRYEQYF. The CDR3 bases are TGCGCCAGCAGCCAAGTTCCCGGGACAGGGCGATACGAGCAGTACTTC.